Below, 10 T cell receptor beta chains from the same sample are listed, as sequenced in a study of blood T cell repertoires in COVID-19. The method was immunoSEQ multiplex PCR; TCRdb's version includes in-frame clones alone and lacks a portion of them. The sample consists of more than 200,000 clones, over 75% of them appearing once. Sequences were obtained from PBMCs or T cells enriched from blood (not recorded which). The receptors stem from a man aged 40-55 years who had recovered from COVID-19.

This chain links TRBV3-1 (or the pseudogene TRBV3-2) with TRBJ2-1, with D possibly being TRBD1 (5 bases). Germline V gives CDR1 LGHDT, CDR2 YNNKEL (reference sequence). There are 15 residues in the CDR3. The V and J ends lost 0 bases and 5 bases respectively, with 11 bases between them. The CDR3 protein is CASSQEETANNEQFF. CDR3 DNA sequence: TGTGCCAGCAGCCAAGAAGAGACAGCTAACAATGAGCAGTTCTTC.

This sequence joins TRBV5-6 and TRBJ1-6; 7 nucleotides agree with TRBD1. Trimming at V came to 4 bases and at J to 11 bases, leaving 12 bases not matched to a gene. The CDR3 is 15 amino acids. Germline V gives CDR1 SGHDT, CDR2 YYEEEE. CDR3 sequence reads: CASSPALGTVAPLHF. Here the CDR3 DNA reads TGTGCCAGCAGCCCCGCCCTTGGGACAGTAGCACCCCTCCACTTT.

The rearrangement joins TRBV19 to TRBJ2-7; D unclear. The CDR3 is 13 residues long. V was trimmed by 8 bases and J by 2 bases, leaving 13 bases between them. In germline, CDR1 is LNHDA, CDR2 SQIVND (reference sequence). CDR3 region: CASGLGVAYEQYF. DNA for the CDR3: TGTGCCAGTGGCCTCGGAGTCGCCTACGAGCAGTACTTC.

A single count supports this clone. This CDR3 is CAWNSGDYGYTF. In DNA form, the CDR3 reads TGTGCCTGGAATTCGGGGGACTATGGCTACACCTTC. The chain has TRBV30 and TRBJ1-2; D may be TRBD1 (5 bases). Germline CDR1 reads GTSNPN; CDR2 reads SVGIG (reference sequence). The CDR3 extends over 12 amino acids. The V end was cut by 4 bases, the J end by 3 bases, with 9 bases between.

This clone was counted a few times. This chain uses TRBV21-1 with TRBJ2-2; whether TRBD1, the table's D call, matches the DNA was not checked. TRBV21-1 is reported as a pseudogene. The CDR3 has 15 residues. CDR3 sequence reads: CASGISGGRAGELFF. In DNA form, the CDR3 reads TGTGCCAGCGGAATATCAGGGGGCAGGGCCGGGGAGCTGTTTTTT.

A single count supports this clone. The chain couples TRBV10-3 to TRBJ1-1; weak D call: TRBD1 (5 bases). Trimming removed 0 bases from V and 1 base from J, with 9 bases in between. The germline V gene has CDR1 ENHRY and CDR2 SYGVKD. The CDR3 runs to 15 residues. The CDR3 is CAISESRGQNTEAFF. The CDR3 nucleotides are TGTGCCATCAGTGAGTCGCGAGGACAGAACACTGAAGCTTTCTTT.

The chain is built from TRBV18 and TRBJ2-3, with D unclear. CDR1 and CDR2 (germline): KGHSH, LQKENI. There are 16 residues in the CDR3. The V end lost 1 base, the J end lost 2 bases, and 13 bases lay between the germline ends. The CDR3 DNA reads TGTGCCAGCTCACCACGTCGCCAGATCGACACAGATACGCAGTATTTT. Translated: CASSPRRQIDTDTQYF.

This chain connects TRBV4-1 to TRBJ2-7; 7 bases are shared with TRBD1. The CDR3 consists of 17 residues. With V trimmed by 2 bases and J by 2 bases, 12 bases remained unmatched. Germline V CDR1 and CDR2: MGHRA, YSYEKL. The CDR3 loop reads CASSQPDRDPYAYEQYF. The CDR3 DNA reads as TGCGCCAGCAGCCAACCAGACAGGGACCCCTACGCCTACGAGCAGTACTTC.

J is TRBJ2-1 and V is TRBV18; D is uncertain. Per the germline V gene, CDR1 is KGHSH and CDR2 is LQKENI. The CDR3 sequence is 15 residues long. The ends were cut back, 3 bases at V and 7 bases at J, with 16 bases in the middle. The CDR3 DNA sequence: TGTGCCAGCTCACCGTCGGTCCAAACGGGTAATGAGCAGTTCTTC. Amino acid sequence: CASSPSVQTGNEQFF.

V usage is TRBV4-1 and J usage is TRBJ2-7, with 11 bases lining up with TRBD2. V gave up 1 base and J gave up 1 base; unmatched junction bases: 3. This CDR3 contains 16 residues. Germline V lookup: CDR1 MGHRA, CDR2 YSYEKL. Written as DNA, the CDR3 is TGCGCCAGCAGCCAAGGGGGACTAGCGGTTTCCTACGAGCAGTACTTC. Amino acids: CASSQGGLAVSYEQYF.